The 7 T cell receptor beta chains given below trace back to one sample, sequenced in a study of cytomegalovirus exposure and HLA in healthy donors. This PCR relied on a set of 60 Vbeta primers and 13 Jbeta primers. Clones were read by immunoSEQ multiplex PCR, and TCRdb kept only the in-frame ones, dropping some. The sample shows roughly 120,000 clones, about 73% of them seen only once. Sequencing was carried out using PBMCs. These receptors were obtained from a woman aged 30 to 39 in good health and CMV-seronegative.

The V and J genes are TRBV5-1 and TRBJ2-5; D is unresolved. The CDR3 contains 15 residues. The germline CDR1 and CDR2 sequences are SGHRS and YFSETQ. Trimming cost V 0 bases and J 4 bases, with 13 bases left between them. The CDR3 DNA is TGCGCCAGCAGCTTGGTACCTGTTAGCCGAGAGACCCAGTACTTC. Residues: CASSLVPVSRETQYF.

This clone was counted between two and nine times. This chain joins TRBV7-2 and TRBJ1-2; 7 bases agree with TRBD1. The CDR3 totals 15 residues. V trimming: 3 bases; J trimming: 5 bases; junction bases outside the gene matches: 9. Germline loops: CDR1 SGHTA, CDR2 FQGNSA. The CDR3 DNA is TGTGCCAGCAGCTTGTACAGGGGATCAGGGTATGGCTACACCTTC. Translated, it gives CASSLYRGSGYGYTF.

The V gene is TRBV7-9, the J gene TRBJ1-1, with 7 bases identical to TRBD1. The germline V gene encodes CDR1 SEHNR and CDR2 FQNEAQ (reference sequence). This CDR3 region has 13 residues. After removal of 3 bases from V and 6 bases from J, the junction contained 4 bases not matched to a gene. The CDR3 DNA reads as TGTGCCAGCAGCTTTACAGGGGACCCTGAAGCTTTCTTT. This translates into CASSFTGDPEAFF.

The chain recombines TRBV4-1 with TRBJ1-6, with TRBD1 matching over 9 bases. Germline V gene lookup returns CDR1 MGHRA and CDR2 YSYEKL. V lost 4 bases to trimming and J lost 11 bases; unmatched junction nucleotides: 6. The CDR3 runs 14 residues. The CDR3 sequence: CASSLTGQGTPLHF. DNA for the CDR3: TGCGCCAGCAGCCTAACTGGACAGGGGACACCCCTCCACTTT.

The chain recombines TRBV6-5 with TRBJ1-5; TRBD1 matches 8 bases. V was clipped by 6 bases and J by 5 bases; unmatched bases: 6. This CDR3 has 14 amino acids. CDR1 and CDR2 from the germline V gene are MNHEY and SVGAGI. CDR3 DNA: TGTGCCAGCAGGGGGGCAGGGGGCTATCAGCCCCAGCATTTT. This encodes CASRGAGGYQPQHF.

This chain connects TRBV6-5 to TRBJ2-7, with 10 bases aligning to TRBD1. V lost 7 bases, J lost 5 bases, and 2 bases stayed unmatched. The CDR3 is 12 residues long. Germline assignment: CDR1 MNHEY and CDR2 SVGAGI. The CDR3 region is CASTGQGDEQYF. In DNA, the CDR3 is TGTGCCAGCACAGGACAGGGGGACGAGCAGTACTTC.

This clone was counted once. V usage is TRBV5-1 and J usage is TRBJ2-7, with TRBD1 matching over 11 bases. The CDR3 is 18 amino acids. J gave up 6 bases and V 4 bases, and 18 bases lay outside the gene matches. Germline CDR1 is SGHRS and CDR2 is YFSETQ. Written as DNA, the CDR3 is TGCGCCAGCAGCGTGGGTACCCGCGGACAGGGGGCGTTTGCCGAGCAGTACTTC. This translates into CASSVGTRGQGAFAEQYF.